This T cell receptor (beta chain) was captured by sequencing in a study of T cells in Graves' hyperthyroidism and ophthalmopathy. Those patients with uncontrolled infection, other autoimmune disease, pregnancy or lactation were excluded. Germline V gene sequence: CDR1 DFQATT, CDR2 SNEGSKA (reference sequence). V lost 6 bases to trimming and J lost 0 bases, with 12 bases between them. The CDR3 covers 14 residues. The study, taken as a whole, reports: Among clonotypes expanded in thyroid above 0.001, most were also found in blood.

There were TCR beta CDR3 regions amplified from RNA transcripts. HTBI primers were used for first-round RT-PCR of the TCR CDR3. TCRdb re-derived calls from the multiplex PCR reads in MiXCR, one entry per CDR3 protein. This sample has approximately 620,000 distinct CDR3 sequences; approximately 16% occur once, and the top ten carry around 3.5%. There are a few counts of this clonotype. Its matching antigen is unknown. The sequence was obtained from a woman aged 40 to 50 with Graves' ophthalmopathy. Sequencing was performed on blood. The rearrangement uses TRBV20-1 and TRBJ1-3; D remains ambiguous. The CDR3 here is CSAPDGSSGNTIYF. CDR3 bases: TGCAGTGCCCCTGACGGCAGCTCTGGAAACACCATATATTTT.